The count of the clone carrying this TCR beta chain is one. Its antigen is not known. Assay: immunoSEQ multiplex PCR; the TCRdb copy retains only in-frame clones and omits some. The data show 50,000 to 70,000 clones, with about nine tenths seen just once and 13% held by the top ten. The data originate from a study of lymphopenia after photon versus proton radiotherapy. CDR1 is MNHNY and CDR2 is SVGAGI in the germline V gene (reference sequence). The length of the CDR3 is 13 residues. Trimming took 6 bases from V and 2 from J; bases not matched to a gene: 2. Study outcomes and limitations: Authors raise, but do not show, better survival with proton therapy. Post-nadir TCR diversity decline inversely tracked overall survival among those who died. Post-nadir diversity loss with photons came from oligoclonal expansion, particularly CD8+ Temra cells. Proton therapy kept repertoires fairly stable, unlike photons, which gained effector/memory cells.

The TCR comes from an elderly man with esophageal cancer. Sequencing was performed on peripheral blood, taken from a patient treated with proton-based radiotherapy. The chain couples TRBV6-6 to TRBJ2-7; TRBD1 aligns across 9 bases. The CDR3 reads CASSDRGAYEQYF. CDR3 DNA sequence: TGTGCCAGCAGCGACAGGGGGGCCTACGAGCAGTACTTC.